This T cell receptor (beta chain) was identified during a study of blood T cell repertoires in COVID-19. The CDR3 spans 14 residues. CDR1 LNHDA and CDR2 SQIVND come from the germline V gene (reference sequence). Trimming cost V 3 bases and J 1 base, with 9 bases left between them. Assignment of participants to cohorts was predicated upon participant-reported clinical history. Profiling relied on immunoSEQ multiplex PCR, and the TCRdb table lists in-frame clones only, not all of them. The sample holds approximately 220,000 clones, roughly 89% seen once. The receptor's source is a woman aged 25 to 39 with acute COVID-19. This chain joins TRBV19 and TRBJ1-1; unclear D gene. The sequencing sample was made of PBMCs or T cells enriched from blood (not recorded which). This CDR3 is CASSIGRSNTEAFF. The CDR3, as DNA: TGTGCCAGTAGTATTGGCAGGTCGAACACTGAAGCTTTCTTT.